The 10 T cell receptor beta chains in this list originate from one sample, sequenced in a study of response to subunit inactivated influenza vaccine. In TCRdb, the RT-PCR reads were re-called with MiXCR into one record per CDR3 protein. The sample has around 600,000 distinct CDR3 sequences, around 10% seen once; the top ten hold approximately 10%. These data were also filed under a second study, of T cells expressing NK-cell markers. From that study: TCR beta cDNA was generated via 5'RACE template switching incorporating UMIs.

Sample: PBMCs from blood, taken on the day of vaccination. All receptors derive from a man between 45 and 60 years old who received an inactivated influenza vaccine.

This clonotype turned up a few times. The chain combines TRBV25-1 with TRBJ1-1; D is uncertain. The CDR3 totals 12 residues. CDR1 is MGHDK and CDR2 is SYGVNS in the germline V gene. Trimming took off 1 base at V and 5 bases at J, with 5 bases between the two ends. This CDR3 reads CASSELGTEAFF. The CDR3 DNA reads TGTGCCAGCAGTGAATTGGGGACTGAAGCTTTCTTT.

This clonotype was counted at least ten times. The chain couples TRBV20-1 to TRBJ2-3, with a weak D call TRBD1 (6 bases). The V gene's germline CDR1 is DFQATT and CDR2 SNEGSKA (reference sequence). This CDR3 has 14 amino acids. V was trimmed by 7 bases and J by 1 base, leaving 15 bases between them. The CDR3 coding sequence is TGCAGTGTGAGTGACAGGTCAGGCACAGATACGCAGTATTTT. Its protein is CSVSDRSGTDTQYF.

V is TRBV2 and J is TRBJ2-5; D gene uncertain. Germline values: CDR1 SNHLY, CDR2 FYNNEI. The CDR3 covers 12 residues. Trimming stripped 11 bases from V and 5 bases from J, with 15 bases between. The CDR3 is CASSGVYETQYF. The CDR3 nucleotides read TGTGCCTCCAGTGGGGTATATGAGACCCAGTACTTC. The whole variable domain, remainder taken from reference TRBV2 and TRBJ2-5, is EPEVTQTPSHQVTQMGQEVILRCVPISNHLYFYWYRQILGQKVEFLVSFYNNEISEKSEIFDDQFSVERPDGSNFTLKIRSTKLEDSAMYFCASSGVYETQYFGPGTRLLVL.

Ten or more counts support this clonotype. The CDR3 DNA sequence: TGCAGTGCTATAGACAGGGGCCACTCCTACGAGCAGTACTTC. This codes for CSAIDRGHSYEQYF. The V call is TRBV20-1, the J call TRBJ2-7, with 8 bases matching TRBD1. The V gene's germline CDR1 is DFQATT and CDR2 SNEGSKA (reference sequence). The J segment lost 0 bases and the V segment lost 4 bases, leaving 5 bases of the junction unmatched. This CDR3 spans 14 amino acids.

This clonotype was seen a handful of times. This chain links TRBV6-2 or TRBV6-3 with TRBJ2-1, with unresolved D. This CDR3 spans 12 amino acids. CDR1 and CDR2 from the germline V gene are MNHEY and SVGEGT. Trimming took off 6 bases at V and 10 bases at J, with 13 bases between the two ends. The CDR3 DNA reads TGTGCCAGCAGCCCACCCCAGGAGGAGCAGTTCTTC. Protein sequence: CASSPPQEEQFF.

This clonotype qualifies as large. The V and J genes are TRBV28 and TRBJ2-7; tentative D call: TRBD2 (7 bases). V shed 2 bases and J shed 1 base, with 12 bases lying between them. CDR1 is MDHEN and CDR2 is SYDVKM in the germline V gene. This CDR3 comprises 15 residues. The CDR3 is CASSLRGGGSYEQYF. In nucleotides, the CDR3 is TGTGCCAGCAGTTTAAGGGGGGGCGGTTCCTACGAGCAGTACTTC.

This clonotype was observed a few times. This sequence joins TRBV11-2 and TRBJ2-1; a weak D match, TRBD2 (6 bases). Germline V gene sequence: CDR1 SGHAT, CDR2 FQNNGV. V gave up 0 bases and J gave up 3 bases, with 9 bases separating them. The CDR3 has 15 residues. In DNA form, the CDR3 reads TGTGCCAGCAGCTTAGAAACTAGCCTCTACAATGAGCAGTTCTTC. Encoded protein: CASSLETSLYNEQFF.

In its sample, this clonotype was seen many times. This rearrangement joins TRBV29-1 to TRBJ2-7, with unresolved D. With 4 bases removed from V and 3 bases from J, the gap between germline ends came to 10 bases. The CDR3 extends over 12 amino acids. Germline CDR1 reads SQVTM; CDR2 reads ANQGSEA. Written as DNA, the CDR3 is TGCAGCGTTGGGACCGGATTCTACGAGCAGTACTTC. Protein product: CSVGTGFYEQYF.

J is TRBJ2-1 and V is TRBV19; 8 nucleotides align to TRBD2. This CDR3 has 16 residues. CDR1 LNHDA and CDR2 SQIVND come from the germline V gene (reference sequence). V lost 6 bases, J lost 4 bases, and 11 bases stayed unmatched. This CDR3 is CASSRAGAPPYNEQFF. CDR3 DNA: TGTGCCAGTAGCAGAGCGGGAGCCCCCCCTTACAATGAGCAGTTCTTC. Variable domain in full (rest from reference TRBV19 and TRBJ2-1): DGGITQSPKYLFRKEGQNVTLSCEQNLNHDAMYWYRQDPGQGLRLIYYSQIVNDFQKGDIAEGYSVSREKKESFPLTVTSAQKNPTAFYLCASSRAGAPPYNEQFFGPGTRLTVL.

The chain links TRBV3-1 to TRBJ2-5; D gene uncertain. Trimming took off 0 bases at V and 6 bases at J, with 5 bases between the two ends. The CDR3 sequence is 12 residues long. Germline loops: CDR1 LGHDT, CDR2 YNNKEL (reference sequence). This chain's CDR3 is CASSQDTKTQYF. CDR3 coding DNA: TGTGCCAGCAGCCAAGATACGAAGACCCAGTACTTC.